This T cell receptor beta chain is drawn from a study of CD8 T cells in ankylosing spondylitis. Study-wide results and caveats: The study identified a TCR beta motif of under ten highly homologous variants that appeared characteristic of ankylosing spondylitis blood. CD8+ by phenotype, disease-linked clones were relatively rare in peripheral blood. The authors reported significant enrichment of disease-linked clones in matched ankylosing spondylitis synovial fluid.

This clonotype was seen at least ten times. Antigen: not known. Germline CDR1 is SGHRS and CDR2 is YFSETQ. V lost 3 bases to trimming and J lost 6 bases; unmatched junction nucleotides: 5. This CDR3 has 14 amino acids. Libraries for TCR beta were made by quantitative 5'-RACE with molecular barcodes. MiXCR, run by TCRdb on the 5' RACE reads, gives a single entry per CDR3 protein. This table has about 64,000 distinct CDR3 sequences, more than 5.5% appearing once. Material: synovial fluid, either unsorted or a sorted T cell fraction (not recorded which). The TCR comes from a male donor with ankylosing spondylitis. This chain links TRBV5-1 with TRBJ2-1; 8 nucleotides agree with TRBD2. CDR3 DNA: TGCGCCAGCAGCTCCGGACTAGCTTTCAATGAGCAGTTCTTC. It codes for CASSSGLAFNEQFF.